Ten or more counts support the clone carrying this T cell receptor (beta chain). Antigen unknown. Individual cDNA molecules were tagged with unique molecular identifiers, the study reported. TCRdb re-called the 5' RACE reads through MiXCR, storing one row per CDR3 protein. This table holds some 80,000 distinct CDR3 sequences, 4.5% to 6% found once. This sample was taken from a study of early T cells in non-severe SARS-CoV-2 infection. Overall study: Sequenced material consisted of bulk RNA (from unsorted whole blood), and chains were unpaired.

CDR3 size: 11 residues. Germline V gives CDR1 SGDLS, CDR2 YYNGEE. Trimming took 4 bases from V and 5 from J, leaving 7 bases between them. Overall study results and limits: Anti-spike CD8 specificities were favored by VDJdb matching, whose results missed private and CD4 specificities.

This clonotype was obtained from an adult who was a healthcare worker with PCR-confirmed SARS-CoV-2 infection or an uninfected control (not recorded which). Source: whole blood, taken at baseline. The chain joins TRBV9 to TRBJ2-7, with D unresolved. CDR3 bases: TGTGCCAGCAGCACCGATCACGAGCAGTACTTC. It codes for CASSTDHEQYF.